What follows are 32 T cell receptor beta chains derived from one specimen sequenced in a study of blood T cell repertoires in COVID-19. Here immunoSEQ multiplex PCR was the method, and the copy in TCRdb shows in-frame clones only, minus some. This sample has about 120,000 clones, with about 85% found just once. Sequencing used peripheral blood. The receptors originated from an elderly man with active or convalescent COVID-19.

DNA for the CDR3: TGTGCCAGCAGCCAAGATCGTGCTAGCGGCGAGCAGTACTTC. It specifies CASSQDRASGEQYF. The chain employs TRBV4-2 and TRBJ2-7; 7 bases align to TRBD2. The length of the CDR3 is 14 residues. V lost 0 bases, J lost 6 bases, and 5 bases stayed unmatched. The germline CDR1 and CDR2 sequences are LGHNA and YNFKEQ.

The chain joins TRBV30 to TRBJ2-7, with D unresolved. V shed 2 bases and J shed 4 bases, with 6 bases lying between them. Germline CDR1 GTSNPN, CDR2 SVGIG (reference sequence). The CDR3 length is 11 residues. CDR3 nucleotides: TGTGCCTGGAGTTCCGTATACGAGCAGTACTTC. Translating it yields CAWSSVYEQYF.

The genes are TRBV27 and TRBJ2-6, with D maybe TRBD2 (7 bases). Germline V lookup: CDR1 MNHEY, CDR2 SMNVEV (reference sequence). The V end lost 10 bases, the J end lost 2 bases, and 27 bases lay between the germline ends. The CDR3 is made up of 19 amino acids. CDR3 bases: TGTGCCACCTCCTCGCGCGGCGGGGGCGCGGTACCTGGGGCCAACGTCCTGACTTTC. Amino acids: CATSSRGGGAVPGANVLTF.

This clone was detected once. The chain carries TRBV27 and TRBJ1-5, with a tentative D call TRBD1 (6 bases). CDR1 MNHEY and CDR2 SMNVEV come from the germline V gene (reference sequence). Deletions cut 6 bases from V and 6 bases from J, with 15 bases between. The CDR3 totals 14 residues. The DNA of the CDR3 is TGTGCCAGCAGGCCCCACAGGGATGGTCAGCCCCAGCATTTT. Its translation: CASRPHRDGQPQHF.

The genes are TRBV7-2 and TRBJ2-3; 8 bases fit TRBD2. This CDR3 contains 16 residues. The V segment lost 5 bases and the J segment 5 bases; nucleotides outside the gene matches: 12. Per the germline V gene, CDR1 is SGHTA and CDR2 is FQGNSA. As DNA, the CDR3 is TGTGCCAGCAGCCTCGTGGGGGCAGCGGGGGAAGATACGCAGTATTTT. This translates into CASSLVGAAGEDTQYF.

V is TRBV4-1 and J is TRBJ1-1; D is unresolved. The V and J ends lost 0 bases and 6 bases respectively, with 14 bases between them. This CDR3 is built from 15 residues. The germline V gene encodes CDR1 MGHRA and CDR2 YSYEKL. DNA for the CDR3: TGCGCCAGCAGCCAAGATGTGAACAGAATCGCTGAAGCTTTCTTT. Protein product: CASSQDVNRIAEAFF.

The chain employs TRBV5-1 and TRBJ2-7, with a tentative D call TRBD2 (5 bases). V lost 2 bases and J lost 3, with 15 bases in between. The germline V gene encodes CDR1 SGHRS and CDR2 YFSETQ. This CDR3 has 15 amino acids. CDR3 region: CASSLVTGNGYEQYF. The DNA of the CDR3 is TGCGCCAGCAGCTTAGTCACGGGAAATGGCTACGAGCAGTACTTC. The full variable domain, rest sourced from reference TRBV5-1 and TRBJ2-7, is KAGVTQTPRYLIKTRGQQVTLSCSPISGHRSVSWYQQTPGQGLQFLFEYFSETQRNKGNFPGRFSGRQFSNSRSEMNVSTLELGDSALYLCASSLVTGNGYEQYFGPGTRLTVT.

The chain couples TRBV7-2 to TRBJ2-2; D remains unclear. V was clipped by 1 base and J by 5 bases, with 11 bases between them. Germline-derived CDR1 and CDR2 are SGHTA and FQGNSA. The CDR3 has 15 residues. CDR3 DNA: TGTGCCAGCAGCTTAGGGGCGTTGAGTACCGGGGAGCTGTTTTTT. It is translated as CASSLGALSTGELFF. Filled out from reference TRBV7-2 and TRBJ2-2, the complete variable domain reads GAGVSQSPSNKVTEKGKDVELRCDPISGHTALYWYRQSLGQGLEFLIYFQGNSAPDKSGLPSDRFSAERTGGSVSTLTIQRTQQEDSAVYLCASSLGALSTGELFFGEGSRLTVL.

CDR3 region: CASSLDPGQGSEKLFF. DNA for the CDR3: TGCGCCAGCAGCTTGGACCCGGGACAGGGCTCCGAAAAACTGTTTTTT. The V gene is TRBV5-1, the J gene TRBJ1-4; 9 bases match TRBD1. The CDR3 length is 16 residues. V shed 0 bases and J 8 bases; nucleotides not matched to a gene: 8. The germline CDR1 and CDR2 sequences are SGHRS and YFSETQ.

The chain joins TRBV7-9 to TRBJ1-6, with D possibly matching TRBD1 (5 bases). The CDR3 is 14 residues long. CDR1 is SEHNR, CDR2 FQNEAQ, per germline (reference sequence). Trimming removed 3 bases at V and 9 bases at J, with 12 bases between. This chain's CDR3 is CASSFDGGSSPLHF. CDR3 DNA: TGTGCCAGCAGCTTTGACGGGGGGAGTTCACCCCTCCACTTT.

The chain joins TRBV10-1 to TRBJ2-5, with TRBD2 matching over 7 bases. The CDR3 contains 18 residues. Trimming removed 8 bases from V and 4 bases from J; junction bases left unmatched: 22. The germline V gene has CDR1 WNHNN and CDR2 SYGVQD (reference sequence). The CDR3: CASSGGGGLDIPGETQYF. Written as DNA, the CDR3 is TGCGCCAGCTCGGGGGGAGGAGGTCTCGACATACCGGGAGAGACCCAGTACTTC.

This clone was observed a single time. The CDR3 protein is CASSVQGAQSEKLFF. In nucleotides, the CDR3 is TGCGCCAGCAGCGTTCAGGGGGCGCAGAGTGAAAAACTGTTTTTT. V is TRBV5-1 and J is TRBJ1-4, with TRBD1 identical over 8 bases. The germline gives CDR1 SGHRS, CDR2 YFSETQ. This CDR3 contains 15 residues. J gave up 7 bases and V 4 bases, and 9 bases lay outside the gene matches.

The DNA of the CDR3 is TGCGCCAGCAGCTTGGTTACAGGCAGGTTAAATTCACCCCTCCACTTT. It is translated as CASSLVTGRLNSPLHF. This chain joins TRBV5-1 and TRBJ1-6, with D possibly matching TRBD1 (5 bases). The germline V gene has CDR1 SGHRS and CDR2 YFSETQ. CDR3 length equals 16 residues. The V and J ends lost 0 bases and 7 bases respectively, with 14 bases between them.

The chain employs TRBV19 and TRBJ2-5, with a tentative D call TRBD1 (5 bases). The CDR3 is 14 residues long. The germline V gene has CDR1 LNHDA and CDR2 SQIVND (reference sequence). The germline V and J ends were trimmed by 7 bases and 5 bases, with 17 bases remaining between them. In DNA form, the CDR3 reads TGTGCCAGTACTTCGACTCAAGGGGTCGAGACCCAGTACTTC. Protein sequence: CASTSTQGVETQYF.

This chain uses TRBV6-1 with TRBJ2-2, with a possible D match to TRBD2 (5 bases). The ends were cut back, 1 base at V and 7 bases at J, with 7 bases in the middle. CDR3 size: 13 residues. Germline loops: CDR1 MNHNS, CDR2 SASEGT. The CDR3 protein is CASSEVGNGELFF. The CDR3 nucleotides read TGTGCCAGCAGTGAAGTCGGGAACGGGGAGCTGTTTTTT.

This clone came up a few times. The chain combines TRBV6-4 with TRBJ2-3, with D possibly being TRBD2 (5 bases). CDR3 length equals 18 residues. Trimming cost V 0 bases and J 5 bases, with 21 bases left between them. The germline V gene has CDR1 MRHNA and CDR2 SNTAGT. CDR3 residues: CASSDSEGPSQEVDTQYF. The CDR3 nucleotides are TGTGCCAGCAGTGACTCCGAAGGGCCTAGCCAGGAGGTAGATACGCAGTATTTT.

This chain connects TRBV5-1 to TRBJ2-1; 8 bases align to TRBD2. V trimming: 2 bases; J trimming: 5 bases; junction bases outside the gene matches: 9. The CDR3 spans 16 residues. The V gene's germline CDR1 is SGHRS and CDR2 YFSETQ. CDR3 protein: CASSFDQRERNNEQFF. Written as DNA, the CDR3 is TGCGCCAGCAGCTTCGACCAGCGGGAGCGAAACAATGAGCAGTTCTTC.

V usage is TRBV5-1 and J usage is TRBJ1-1, with unresolved D. The CDR3 is made up of 14 amino acids. Trimming left V 5 bases short and J 6 bases short, with 17 bases between. The V gene's germline CDR1 is SGHRS and CDR2 YFSETQ. CDR3 protein: CASREGYVGAEAFF. Written as DNA, the CDR3 is TGCGCCAGCAGGGAGGGTTATGTTGGGGCTGAAGCTTTCTTT.

The chain couples TRBV12-3 or TRBV12-4 to TRBJ2-1; 8 bases fit TRBD2. The CDR3 is 13 amino acids. Trimming at V came to 10 bases and at J to 10 bases, leaving 12 bases not matched to a gene. CDR3: CATQPSGGREQFF. CDR3 DNA sequence: TGTGCCACCCAACCCAGCGGGGGTAGGGAGCAGTTCTTC.

The V gene is TRBV5-6, the J gene TRBJ2-5; D perhaps matches TRBD2 (6 bases). Germline V lookup: CDR1 SGHDT, CDR2 YYEEEE. This CDR3 is 15 amino acids long. Trimming shortened V by 4 bases and J by 5 bases, and 18 bases separated the two germline ends. Here the CDR3 DNA reads TGTGCCAGCAGCGGTACCGGGCTAGGAGGGGAGACCCAGTACTTC. It yields the protein CASSGTGLGGETQYF.

V and J are TRBV12-3 or TRBV12-4 and TRBJ2-1, with a weak D call TRBD2 (6 bases). V dropped 6 bases and J dropped 9 bases, with 15 bases sitting between them. This CDR3 has 13 amino acids. DNA for the CDR3: TGTGCCAGCAGGCCGGGGGTCTTAGGTGAGCAGTTCTTC. It codes for CASRPGVLGEQFF.

The chain carries TRBV5-4 and TRBJ1-4; 10 positions match TRBD1. Germline CDR1 is SGHNT and CDR2 is YYREEE (reference sequence). J gave up 5 bases and V 4 bases, and 2 bases lay outside the gene matches. The CDR3 has 14 amino acids. As DNA, the CDR3 is TGTGCCAGCAGCCGGGACAGGGGAAATGAAAAACTGTTTTTT. This codes for CASSRDRGNEKLFF.

The rearrangement joins TRBV3-1 (or the pseudogene TRBV3-2) to TRBJ2-1, with TRBD2 as a possible D gene (5 bases). Germline V lookup: CDR1 LGHDT, CDR2 YNNKEL (reference sequence). V dropped 0 bases and J dropped 0 bases, with 24 bases sitting between them. The length of the CDR3 is 21 residues. CDR3 bases: TGTGCCAGCAGCCAAGAGAGCGGTGGTGCGAAGCGCCCGAGCTCCTACAATGAGCAGTTCTTC. Its translation: CASSQESGGAKRPSSYNEQFF.

The rearrangement uses TRBV5-6 and TRBJ1-3, with D unclear. V lost 2 bases and J 8 bases, leaving 11 bases between the germline ends. Germline V CDR1 and CDR2: SGHDT, YYEEEE. The CDR3 spans 13 residues. The CDR3 protein is CASSFGGADTIYF. The CDR3 region has the DNA TGTGCCAGCAGCTTTGGAGGTGCGGACACCATATATTTT.

The V call is TRBV7-9, the J call TRBJ2-1; TRBD1 agrees at 12 bases. Germline loops: CDR1 SEHNR, CDR2 FQNEAQ (reference sequence). This CDR3 comprises 14 residues. The junction had 6 bases not matched to a gene; V was cut back by 8 bases and J by 7 bases. CDR3 sequence reads: CASWGQGARNEQFF. The CDR3 DNA reads as TGTGCCAGCTGGGGACAGGGGGCGCGGAATGAGCAGTTCTTC.

The V call is TRBV9, the J call TRBJ2-1; the D is unclear. The CDR3 covers 14 residues. The V gene lost 3 bases and the J gene lost 4 bases, with 11 bases spanning the gap. Germline V gene sequence: CDR1 SGDLS, CDR2 YYNGEE. The CDR3 region has the DNA TGTGCCAGCAGCGCGTCCTCTTCTTACAATGAGCAGTTCTTC. It yields the protein CASSASSSYNEQFF.

The CDR3 DNA is TGTGCCAGCAGCTGGGGGGGGGCTGCCTATGGCTACACCTTC. The encoded protein is CASSWGGAAYGYTF. J is TRBJ1-2 and V is TRBV27, with a weak D call TRBD1 (6 bases). V was clipped by 6 bases and J by 4 bases, with 15 bases between them. CDR3 length: 14 amino acids. CDR1 and CDR2 from the germline V gene are MNHEY and SMNVEV (reference sequence).

The chain carries TRBV7-2 and TRBJ2-1; 10 bases align to TRBD2. With V trimmed by 0 bases and J by 9 bases, 8 bases remained unmatched. This CDR3 is 16 amino acids long. CDR1 SGHTA and CDR2 FQGNSA come from the germline V gene. The CDR3 sequence: CASSLAPAGGPGEQFF. CDR3 sequence (DNA): TGTGCCAGCAGCTTAGCGCCAGCGGGAGGGCCGGGTGAGCAGTTCTTC.

The V and J genes are TRBV6-5 and TRBJ2-3; 9 bases are shared with TRBD1. The CDR3 spans 12 residues. Germline assignment: CDR1 MNHEY and CDR2 SVGAGI. With 8 bases clipped from V and 8 bases from J, the junction kept 5 bases outside the gene matches. CDR3 in DNA: TGTGCCAGCCGGGACAGGGACACTACGCAGTATTTT. This codes for CASRDRDTTQYF.

The chain is built from TRBV6-5 and TRBJ2-2; maybe TRBD1 (5 bases). The CDR3 length is 15 residues. CDR1 and CDR2 from the germline V gene are MNHEY and SVGAGI. V was trimmed by 7 bases and J by 3 bases, leaving 15 bases between them. As DNA, the CDR3 is TGTGCCAGCAACCTAAGGGGCTGGTACACCGGGGAGCTGTTTTTT. This encodes CASNLRGWYTGELFF.

This chain connects TRBV19 to TRBJ2-1; D ambiguous. Germline V gene data show CDR1 as LNHDA and CDR2 as SQIVND (reference sequence). The CDR3 is 12 amino acids. V was cut by 6 bases and J by 8 bases, with 11 bases left in between. The CDR3 sequence: CASSRARYEQFF. The CDR3 DNA reads as TGTGCCAGTAGCCGCGCCCGGTATGAGCAGTTCTTC.

The J gene is TRBJ1-5, the V gene TRBV4-1, with D tentatively TRBD1 (6 bases). Trimming shortened V by 5 bases and J by 1 base, and 12 bases separated the two germline ends. The CDR3 is made up of 15 amino acids. Germline loops: CDR1 MGHRA, CDR2 YSYEKL. As DNA, the CDR3 is TGCGCCAGCAGCGACTGGGACATCAGCAATCAGCCCCAGCATTTT. Encoded protein: CASSDWDISNQPQHF.